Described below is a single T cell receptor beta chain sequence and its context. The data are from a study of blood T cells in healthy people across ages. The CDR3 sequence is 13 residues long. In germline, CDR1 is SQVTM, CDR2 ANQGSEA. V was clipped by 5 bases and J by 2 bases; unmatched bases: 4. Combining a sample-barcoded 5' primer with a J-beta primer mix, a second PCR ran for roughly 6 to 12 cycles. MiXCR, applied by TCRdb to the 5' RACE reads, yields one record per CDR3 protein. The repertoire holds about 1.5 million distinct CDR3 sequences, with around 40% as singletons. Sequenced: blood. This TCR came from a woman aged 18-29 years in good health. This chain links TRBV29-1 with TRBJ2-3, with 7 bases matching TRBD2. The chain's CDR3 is CSVLAVLTDTQYF. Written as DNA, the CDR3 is TGCAGCGTTCTAGCGGTACTCACAGATACGCAGTATTTT.